Described below is a single T cell receptor (beta chain) sequence and its context. Its antigen is undetermined. At one boundary the junction diverges from the germline segment, which might be a read error. Documented time point: patch test 1, 2 weeks after DPC sensitization. The treatment: therapeutic diphenylcyclopropenone sensitization with weekly scalp DPC. These data belong to a study of human T cells and chemical hapten exposure. Study summary: Sensitization applied 2% DPC to about 2 cm by about 2 cm of upper inner arm skin. Points from the study as a whole: Sensitizing to DPC left TCRs with a frequency above 1 in 1000 unaltered.

Via MiXCR, TCRdb re-called the RACE reads, giving one row per CDR3 protein. The repertoire holds 65,000 to 80,000 distinct CDR3 sequences, around a tenth seen once, with 1.3% to 1.5% in the top ten. Per germline, CDR1 SGHAT and CDR2 FQDESV (reference sequence). The CDR3 runs 14 residues. The clonotype originates from a woman aged 50 to 60 with alopecia areata. Some clones in this sample may be carry-over from other donors' samples. The sequencing used whole blood, collected in connection with sensitization to the hapten diphenylcyclopropenone (DPC). V usage is TRBV11-1 and J usage is TRBJ2-7, with 7 bases identical to TRBD2. CDR3 sequence: CASSYKRDYYEQHF. In DNA form, the CDR3 reads TGTGCCAGCAGCTACAAAAGGGACTACTACGAGCAGCACTTC.